This passage covers 24 T cell receptor beta chains from one sample sequenced in a study of cytomegalovirus exposure and HLA in healthy donors. In the PCR, 60 Vbeta and 13 Jbeta primers were used. This table comes from immunoSEQ multiplex PCR, and its TCRdb copy is limited to in-frame clones, with some not included. This repertoire shows some 130,000 clones, about 73% found once; its top ten account for 2.9%. Sequencing was carried out using PBMCs. The receptors stem from a human donor in good health.

This clone has more than one count but fewer than ten. V usage is TRBV5-6 and J usage is TRBJ1-1; 8 bases fit TRBD1. The trim removed 5 bases at V and 1 base at J, leaving 7 bases unmatched. Germline loops: CDR1 SGHDT, CDR2 YYEEEE. CDR3 length: 15 residues. CDR3 region: CASREDRGPNTEAFF. Here the CDR3 DNA reads TGTGCCAGCAGGGAAGACAGGGGCCCGAACACTGAAGCTTTCTTT.

The rearrangement links TRBV2 to TRBJ1-5; 7 nucleotides match TRBD1. Germline trimming cut 5 bases from V and 2 bases from J; bases unmatched to any gene: 15. Germline V lookup: CDR1 SNHLY, CDR2 FYNNEI. The CDR3 is 18 residues long. CDR3 coding DNA: TGTGCCAGCAGTAAAACCGGGACAGCGAGCGGTGGCAATCAGCCCCAGCATTTT. Residues: CASSKTGTASGGNQPQHF.

V gene TRBV6-5 combines with J gene TRBJ2-2, with 8 bases matching TRBD1. The CDR3 runs 15 residues. After removal of 6 bases from V and 8 bases from J, the junction contained 11 bases not matched to a gene. The V gene's germline CDR1 is MNHEY and CDR2 SVGAGI. As DNA, the CDR3 is TGTGCCAGCAGGTCCTCAGGGGGCGCAGCGGGGGAGCTGTTTTTT. Its protein product is CASRSSGGAAGELFF.

The genes are TRBV30 and TRBJ2-7; 7 bases align to TRBD2. Trimming at V came to 0 bases and at J to 7 bases, leaving 21 bases not matched to a gene. Germline V lookup: CDR1 GTSNPN, CDR2 SVGIG (reference sequence). This CDR3 contains 18 residues. CDR3 in DNA: TGTGCCTGGAGTGTGGAGACTAGCTGGACCACCGCTCGGGATGAGCAGTACTTC. Amino acid sequence: CAWSVETSWTTARDEQYF.

The chain carries TRBV29-1 and TRBJ2-3, with D possibly matching TRBD2 (5 bases). Trimming removed 3 bases from V and 6 bases from J, with 22 bases in between. Germline CDR1 is SQVTM and CDR2 is ANQGSEA. CDR3 length equals 16 residues. The CDR3 sequence: CSVDHSLSSGPDTQYF. The CDR3 bases are TGCAGCGTTGACCACTCTTTGTCCAGCGGACCGGATACGCAGTATTTT.

In DNA form, the CDR3 reads TGTGCCAGCAGCCAAACCCTCCTTAACGAGCAGTACTTC. This encodes CASSQTLLNEQYF. The chain carries TRBV6-6 and TRBJ2-5; D remains ambiguous. The J call may be in error: the DNA end matches TRBJ2-7 better. From germline, CDR1 is MNHNY and CDR2 SVGAGI (reference sequence). The CDR3 runs to 13 residues.

The V and J genes are TRBV5-5 and TRBJ2-7, with 11 nucleotides matching TRBD1. Trimming removed 4 bases from V and 6 bases from J; junction bases left unmatched: 9. The CDR3 consists of 15 residues. In germline, CDR1 is SGHKS, CDR2 YYEKEE (reference sequence). CDR3 residues: CASSTEDRGRREQYF. CDR3 DNA: TGTGCCAGCAGCACCGAGGACAGGGGGCGGCGCGAGCAGTACTTC.

The V call is TRBV7-9, the J call TRBJ2-7; D is perhaps TRBD1 (6 bases). V was trimmed by 5 bases and J by 2 bases, leaving 16 bases between them. The germline V gene has CDR1 SEHNR and CDR2 FQNEAQ (reference sequence). The CDR3 has 15 residues. The CDR3 sequence: CASSPTGWSPYEQYF. The CDR3 DNA is TGTGCCAGCAGCCCTACAGGGTGGTCCCCCTACGAGCAGTACTTC.

The chain links TRBV9 to TRBJ2-1; 9 bases fit TRBD2. Per the germline V gene, CDR1 is SGDLS and CDR2 is YYNGEE. This CDR3 is built from 15 residues. The ends lost 0 bases at V and 8 bases at J; junction bases unmatched: 6. The CDR3 bases are TGTGCCAGCAGCGTAGCGCTAGCGGGAATCCATGAGCAGTTCTTC. This gives the protein CASSVALAGIHEQFF.

The chain recombines TRBV4-3 with TRBJ2-6; 7 nucleotides align to TRBD1. V dropped 4 bases and J dropped 2; count of bases not matched to a gene: 5. In germline, CDR1 is LGHNA, CDR2 YSLEER. This CDR3 comprises 16 residues. The CDR3 spells CASSPSGQAGANVLTF. DNA of the CDR3: TGCGCCAGCAGCCCCTCCGGACAGGCTGGGGCCAACGTCCTGACTTTC.

The chain links TRBV5-1 to TRBJ2-5; TRBD2 aligns across 7 bases. CDR1 is SGHRS and CDR2 is YFSETQ in the germline V gene. The CDR3 covers 14 residues. V was pared by 2 bases and J by 0 bases, with 1 base of the junction left unmatched. The DNA for the CDR3 is TGCGCCAGCAGCTTTAGCGGGTACCAAGAGACCCAGTACTTC. This translates into CASSFSGYQETQYF.

This sequence joins TRBV7-2 and TRBJ2-5; 9 nucleotides line up with TRBD1. Germline CDR1 and CDR2: SGHTA and FQGNSA. The CDR3 is made up of 14 amino acids. J was trimmed by 6 bases and V by 5 bases; bases with no gene match: 7. The CDR3 is CASSEQGAKKTQYF. The CDR3 DNA is TGTGCCAGCAGCGAACAGGGGGCTAAGAAGACCCAGTACTTC.

The chain employs TRBV5-6 and TRBJ2-7; 8 nucleotides line up with TRBD2. Per germline, CDR1 SGHDT and CDR2 YYEEEE. V trimming: 0 bases; J trimming: 2 bases; junction bases outside the gene matches: 10. The CDR3 is 17 residues long. CDR3 in amino acids: CASSLAPTGGGPYEQYF. CDR3 DNA sequence: TGTGCCAGCAGCTTGGCCCCCACGGGGGGGGGACCCTACGAGCAGTACTTC.

This clone was recorded only once. CDR3 region: CASRFDRDNSPLHF. The CDR3 nucleotides are TGTGCCAGCAGGTTCGACAGGGATAATTCACCCCTCCACTTT. This chain joins TRBV6-5 and TRBJ1-6, with 7 bases fitting TRBD1. Germline-derived CDR1 and CDR2 are MNHEY and SVGAGI. After removal of 6 bases from V and 5 bases from J, the junction contained 4 bases not matched to a gene. This CDR3 comprises 14 residues.

This chain connects TRBV6-1 to TRBJ1-5; possible D gene TRBD1, 5 bases. The CDR3 totals 15 residues. Trimming shortened V by 4 bases and J by 3 bases, and 13 bases separated the two germline ends. CDR1 and CDR2 (germline): MNHNS, SASEGT. For the CDR3, the DNA is TGTGCCAGCAGTGCCCCCGCAGGGCTCAATCAGCCCCAGCATTTT. Translating gives CASSAPAGLNQPQHF.

This clone was seen more than once but under ten times. V and J are TRBV28 and TRBJ1-4; D remains ambiguous. The V and J ends lost 4 bases and 6 bases respectively, with 18 bases between them. CDR3 length: 16 amino acids. The V gene's germline CDR1 is MDHEN and CDR2 SYDVKM. The CDR3 DNA reads as TGTGCCAGCAGTTCTCTTACGACGTGGGCTTATGAAAAACTGTTTTTT. It yields the protein CASSSLTTWAYEKLFF.

V is TRBV15 and J is TRBJ1-1, with 7 positions matching TRBD1. The CDR3 totals 14 residues. The V and J ends lost 1 base and 5 bases, in that order; junction bases with no gene match: 4. CDR1 and CDR2 from the germline V gene are LNHNV and YYDKDF (reference sequence). The CDR3 sequence is CATSRVTGETEAFF. The CDR3, as DNA: TGTGCCACCAGCAGAGTTACAGGGGAGACTGAAGCTTTCTTT.

The gene calls are TRBV5-1 and TRBJ1-2; D possibly corresponds to TRBD1 (5 bases). The CDR3 contains 13 residues. Germline CDR1 SGHRS, CDR2 YFSETQ. The V and J ends lost 0 bases and 2 bases respectively, with 5 bases between them. CDR3 amino acids: CASSLGQNYGYTF. The CDR3 DNA reads TGCGCCAGCAGCTTGGGACAGAACTATGGCTACACCTTC.

This chain connects TRBV9 to TRBJ2-1; tentative D call: TRBD1 (6 bases). The V gene's germline CDR1 is SGDLS and CDR2 YYNGEE. This CDR3 contains 15 residues. Trimming cost V 0 bases and J 8 bases, with 15 bases left between them. The DNA of the CDR3 is TGTGCCAGCAGCGTAGTGGGGGCCCGAGGCTATGAGCAGTTCTTC. Its protein is CASSVVGARGYEQFF.

The chain joins TRBV7-2 to TRBJ1-2, with a possible D match to TRBD1 (6 bases). The germline gives CDR1 SGHTA, CDR2 FQGNSA. The length of the CDR3 is 13 residues. Between the trimmed V and J ends, which lost 4 bases and 9 bases, there was a span of 15 bases. The CDR3 DNA sequence: TGTGCCAGCAGCTCCGACAGGTCGGGTAGCTACACCTTC. It codes for CASSSDRSGSYTF. Drawing the rest from reference TRBV7-2 and TRBJ1-2, the complete variable domain is GAGVSQSPSNKVTEKGKDVELRCDPISGHTALYWYRQSLGQGLEFLIYFQGNSAPDKSGLPSDRFSAERTGGSVSTLTIQRTQQEDSAVYLCASSSDRSGSYTFGSGTRLTVV.

This clone was found a few times. The V and J genes are TRBV5-4 and TRBJ1-2; D is uncertain. Looked up from germline, CDR1 is SGHNT and CDR2 is YYREEE (reference sequence). V lost 2 bases, J lost 6 bases, and 8 bases lay in between. The CDR3 sequence is 12 residues long. CDR3 protein: CASSFIGDGYTF. CDR3 bases: TGTGCCAGCAGCTTTATCGGGGATGGCTACACCTTC.

The count of this clone is one. One junction end does not reproduce the germline sequence, and a read error may be involved. The genes are TRBV7-9 and TRBJ1-1; D gene unclear. The CDR3 covers 11 residues. CDR1 SEHNR and CDR2 FQNEAQ come from the germline V gene (reference sequence). Here the CDR3 reads CSSSGGTEAFF. CDR3 sequence (DNA): TGTTCCAGCAGCGGAGGGACTGAAGCTTTCTTT.

The gene calls are TRBV7-2 and TRBJ1-4; D is unclear. CDR1 and CDR2 (germline): SGHTA, FQGNSA. Trimming took off 6 bases at V and 8 bases at J, with 13 bases between the two ends. This CDR3 has 13 amino acids. The chain's CDR3 is CASSLAPGEKLFF. Written as DNA, the CDR3 is TGTGCCAGCAGTCTAGCGCCTGGAGAAAAACTGTTTTTT.

The chain couples TRBV2 to TRBJ1-1; D is ambiguous. CDR3 length equals 14 residues. The germline CDR1 and CDR2 sequences are SNHLY and FYNNEI. V gave up 0 bases and J gave up 1 base, with 6 bases separating them. CDR3: CASSEALRNTEAFF. Written as DNA, the CDR3 is TGTGCCAGCAGTGAAGCCTTGAGGAACACTGAAGCTTTCTTT.